One and the same sample provided the 11 T cell receptor beta chains below, sequenced in a study of T cell clonality in common variable immunodeficiency. Study-level results: Common variable immunodeficiency TCR beta sequences reportedly had fewer deletions and N-nucleotide insertions.

Sequencing used immunoSEQ multiplex PCR; TCRdb keeps in-frame clones, though not all of them. The table lists 15,000 to 25,000 clones, with no singletons. Their cognate antigens are unknown. Sequences were obtained from peripheral blood mononuclear cells. The receptors here all came from a human donor with common variable immunodeficiency.

This clone was seen a handful of times. The DNA read from the CDR3 is TGTGCCAGCAGCTTAGGGACTAGCGGAGACAATGAG. This codes for CASSLGTSGDNE. The full CDR3 is CASSLGTSGDNEQFF. The genes are TRBV7-9 and TRBJ2-1; 10 bases are shared with TRBD2. Read coverage stops 3 residues before the CDR3 terminus; the germline J gene supplies the remainder. Unmatched junction bases numbered 2, after V lost 1 base and J lost 5 bases. CDR3 length: 15 residues. CDR1 and CDR2 from the germline V gene are SEHNR and FQNEAQ (reference sequence).

This clone was picked up many times. The covered CDR3 bases are TGTGCCAGTAGTATAGCAAACAATGAG. It encodes CASSIANNE. The full CDR3 protein is CASSIANNEQFF. The chain joins TRBV19 to TRBJ2-1, with no clear D. The read ends 3 residues shy of where the CDR3 ends; the end is completed using the germline J gene. Germline assignment: CDR1 LNHDA and CDR2 SQIVND (reference sequence). Between the trimmed V and J ends, which lost 1 base and 5 bases, there was a span of 3 bases. This CDR3 has 12 residues.

To note about this clone: The CDR3 end falls 3 residues outside the read, so it is completed with the germline J gene. The chain has TRBV2 and TRBJ1-5; 8 bases are a match to TRBD1. V was pared by 4 bases and J by 7 bases, with 9 bases of the junction left unmatched. Germline CDR1 is SNHLY and CDR2 is FYNNEI. This CDR3 comprises 15 residues. This CDR3 reads CASSGQGAGTQPQHF. The sequenced part of the CDR3 DNA is TGTGCCAGCAGTGGGCAGGGGGCCGGGACCCAGCCC.

Many counts were recorded for this clone. The CDR3 extends 3 residues past the end of the read, so its final part is completed from the germline J gene. The gene calls are TRBV5-1 and TRBJ2-1; D unresolved. V shed 0 bases and J shed 6 bases, with 7 bases lying between them. Germline values: CDR1 SGHRS, CDR2 YFSETQ. This CDR3 region has 13 residues. CDR3 sequence reads: CASSLETSNEQFF. The covered CDR3 bases are TGCGCCAGCAGCTTGGAGACTTCCAATGAG.

This clone appeared many times. The CDR3 sequence is CASSPEGSGRSYEQYF. The CDR3 bases that were read are TGTGCCAGCAGCCCAGAAGGTAGCGGGAGGAGCTACGAG. The rearrangement links TRBV9 to TRBJ2-7; TRBD2 matches at 10 bases. The read stops 3 residues short of the end of the CDR3; the missing end is completed from the germline J gene. Germline assignment: CDR1 SGDLS and CDR2 YYNGEE. The CDR3 extends over 16 amino acids. With V trimmed by 4 bases and J by 3 bases, 10 bases remained unmatched.

A remark on this clone: The CDR3 is cut off 3 residues early in the read; its end comes from the germline J gene. The V call is TRBV30, the J call TRBJ1-2; TRBD1 agrees at 7 bases. The CDR3 runs to 13 residues. CDR1 and CDR2 (germline): GTSNPN, SVGIG (reference sequence). With V trimmed by 4 bases and J by 3 bases, 5 bases remained unmatched. The CDR3 spells CAWTPGTDYGYTF. The covered CDR3 bases are TGTGCCTGGACCCCCGGGACAGACTATGGC.

This clone was found many times. The CDR3 end falls 3 residues outside the read, so it is completed with the germline J gene. V and J are TRBV18 and TRBJ1-3; perhaps TRBD1 as D (5 bases). The V end lost 6 bases, the J end lost 0 bases, and 6 bases lay between the germline ends. CDR1 KGHSH and CDR2 LQKENI come from the germline V gene. The CDR3 consists of 13 residues. Incomplete CDR3 DNA: TGTGCCAGCTCGCAGGGCTCTGGAAACACC. Translating gives CASSQGSGNT. The whole CDR3 is CASSQGSGNTIYF.

This clone was seen ten or more times. CDR3 in amino acids: CASSAVQGDGAYNSPLHF. Partial CDR3 DNA: TGTGCCAGCAGCGCCGTACAGGGCGATGGCGCCTATAATTCACCC. The V call is TRBV9, the J call TRBJ1-6, with a tentative D call TRBD1 (6 bases). The missing CDR3 end, 3 residues past where the read stops, is filled in from the germline J gene. Germline CDR1 is SGDLS and CDR2 is YYNGEE. This CDR3 is 18 amino acids long. The germline V and J ends were trimmed by 3 bases and 2 bases, with 18 bases remaining between them.

This clone has just a few counts. The CDR3 end falls 3 residues outside the read, so it is completed with the germline J gene. The chain carries TRBV19 and TRBJ2-5; 7 bases fit TRBD1. In germline, CDR1 is LNHDA, CDR2 SQIVND (reference sequence). The V gene end was trimmed by 4 bases and the J gene end by 2 bases; junction bases not matched to a gene: 7. The CDR3 totals 15 residues. The CDR3 bases that were read are TGTGCCAGTAGTACCGCGACAGGGAATCAAGAGACC. This translates into CASSTATGNQET. The entire CDR3 reads CASSTATGNQETQYF.

This clone was detected ten times or more. Read data end 3 residues before the CDR3 end; the end is taken from the germline J gene. The V call is TRBV19, the J call TRBJ2-5; 9 bases match TRBD1. This CDR3 is built from 15 residues. V gave up 2 bases and J gave up 2 bases; unmatched junction bases: 3. The germline gives CDR1 LNHDA, CDR2 SQIVND (reference sequence). CDR3 region: CASSIRTGAQETQYF. The DNA read from the CDR3 is TGTGCCAGTAGTATACGGACAGGGGCTCAAGAGACC.

This clone ranks as medium-sized. Read coverage stops 3 residues before the CDR3 terminus; the germline J gene supplies the remainder. This chain links TRBV20-1 with TRBJ2-1; 8 nucleotides align to TRBD2. Germline CDR1 is DFQATT and CDR2 is SNEGSKA (reference sequence). The CDR3 has 17 residues. The V segment lost 2 bases and the J segment 3 bases; nucleotides outside the gene matches: 12. Partial CDR3 DNA: TGCAGTGCTAGACCCTACCCACCGGGGGGGATCTACAATGAG. It is translated as CSARPYPPGGIYNE. The complete CDR3 protein is CSARPYPPGGIYNEQFF.